The present T cell receptor (beta chain) was sequenced within a study of OX40 agonist ivuxolimab in advanced cancers. Study as a whole: Patients undergoing dose escalation presented with hepatocellular carcinoma, melanoma, renal cell or head and neck cancer.

The CDR3 is 19 residues long. V was clipped by 1 base and J by 0 bases, with 16 bases between them. Germline V gene data show CDR1 as SGHVS and CDR2 as FNYEAQ. Repertoires were generated with immunoSEQ multiplex PCR, while TCRdb's copy carries only in-frame clones and drops some. The table has nearly 35,000 clones, 80% to 95% seen once. The source material was CD4+ or CD8+ T cells sorted from blood, sampled in a trial of the OX40 agonist ivuxolimab. The V call is TRBV7-6, the J call TRBJ2-6; D gene unclear. This sequence was found in an adult with an advanced solid tumor such as melanoma, head and neck, liver or kidney cancer. The CDR3 bases are TGTGCCAGCAGCTTAGAACCCTTGCACGTGGGCTCTGGGGCCAACGTCCTGACTTTC. The encoded protein is CASSLEPLHVGSGANVLTF.